The sequence of this T cell receptor (beta chain) was determined in a study of T-cell reconstitution after alpha-beta-depleted transplantation in children. Trimming left V 5 bases short and J 3 bases short, with 17 bases between. CDR1 and CDR2 from the germline V gene are MGHRA and YSYEKL. This CDR3 has 16 amino acids. This clonotype has a count of ten or more. A TCRbeta library incorporating unique molecular identifiers was prepared. TCRdb passed the PCR reads through MiXCR, listing each CDR3 protein once. The sample gives about 350,000 distinct CDR3 sequences, around 16% of which show up once; about 41% is in the top ten.

The sequence derives from a male patient between 2 and 10 years old who had a stem cell transplant for acute lymphoblastic leukemia, so the T cells may come from the graft donor. Specimen: PBMCs, mostly from graft donor cells, collected 360 days after TCRalphabeta/CD19-depleted stem cell transplant. The chain is built from TRBV4-1 and TRBJ2-1; D uncertain. The CDR3 DNA sequence: TGCGCCAGCAGCTCCTTGAACCTCGTAGTCTACAATGAGCAGTTCTTC. This encodes CASSSLNLVVYNEQFF.